A selection of T cell receptor beta chains follows, all from one sample in a study of blood T cell repertoires in COVID-19. Assay used: immunoSEQ multiplex PCR; TCRdb lists only in-frame clones, some missing. The repertoire holds approximately 200,000 clones, with about nine tenths as singletons. Sequencing was done on a sample of peripheral blood. Source of these receptors: a man in his 70s with acute or convalescent COVID-19. Both conserved end residues are part of each CDR3. The order of the fields is J gene, V gene, CDR3 protein.

>TRBJ2-6|TRBV6-6
CASSYSEGQGANVLTF
>TRBJ2-1|TRBV24-1
CATSDLRAGSYNEQFF
>TRBJ2-5|TRBV11-2
CASSWGSVQETQYF
>TRBJ1-1|TRBV9
CASSVAGGGTEAFF
>TRBJ1-6|TRBV6-1
CASSDLTGRNSPLHF
>TRBJ2-3|TRBV11-3
CASSLDRQDTQYF
>TRBJ2-7|TRBV7-2
CASSRTGGSYEQYF
>TRBJ2-7|TRBV11-2
CASSRWAYEQYF
>TRBJ1-1|TRBV7-9
CASSWSGTGNTEAFF
>TRBJ2-1|TRBV30
CAWSVGRSSYNEQFF
>TRBJ2-3|TRBV2
CASSAIPDTQYF
>TRBJ2-1|TRBV15
CATSREPTGYNEQFF
>TRBJ1-1|TRBV5-1
CASSFLGGWAEAFF
>TRBJ2-3|TRBV7-2
CASSLTGTSGSTDTQYF
>TRBJ2-3|TRBV11-1
CASREASGRSTDTQYF
>TRBJ2-3|TRBV20-1
CSSLGADTQYF
>TRBJ1-6|TRBV10-3
CAITPSGARDSPLHF
>TRBJ2-3|TRBV10-3
CATGTSGEDTQYF
>TRBJ1-1|TRBV19
CASSMPPGQGSTEAFF
>TRBJ2-2|TRBV19
CASSIGRDRGGTGELFF
>TRBJ1-2|TRBV2
CASSKQDNNYGYTF
>TRBJ2-7|TRBV7-2
CASSLRLIIGRALSYEQYF
>TRBJ2-3|TRBV24-1
CATSGSLGTSERGRDTQYF
>TRBJ2-3|TRBV5-5
CASSLVAGGTDTQYF
>TRBJ1-2|TRBV27
CASSNDPGQGVRNYGYTF
>TRBJ1-1|TRBV11-2
CASSWTGGTGTEAFF
>TRBJ2-2|TRBV7-9
CASSSQGLGTGELFF
>TRBJ1-4|TRBV7-8
CASSLGGDSNEKLFF
>TRBJ2-7|TRBV2
CASSETTGEYEQYF
>TRBJ2-5|TRBV15
CATSPQSTGLFGETQYF
>TRBJ1-2|TRBV24-1
CATSDGTPGLGYTF
>TRBJ2-2|TRBV6-1
CASSARTRANTGELFF
>TRBJ2-1|TRBV3-1/TRBV3-2
CASSQAGGYNEQFF
>TRBJ1-1|TRBV18
CASSQKTGNTEAFF
>TRBJ2-1|TRBV7-3
CASSLISGSRRFF
>TRBJ1-4|TRBV7-9
CASSQLGTGATNEKLFF
>TRBJ2-6|TRBV28
CASSRGTAAGANVLTF
>TRBJ2-3|TRBV3-1/TRBV3-2
CASSLRGSFGTDTQYF
>TRBJ2-1|TRBV18
CASSHPLENEQFF